This is a list of T cell receptor beta chains from one sample in a study of response to subunit inactivated influenza vaccine. From the RT-PCR reads, TCRdb called clonotypes with MiXCR, one entry per CDR3 protein. The sample yields about 530,000 distinct CDR3 sequences, approximately 13% seen once. Sequencing was performed on PBMCs from blood, taken around seven weeks after vaccination. The receptors stem from a man aged 50 to 60 who received an inactivated influenza vaccine. CDR3s include the opening cysteine and the closing phenylalanine or tryptophan. D genes are given only for firm matches. Expanded clones are given a class, and other clones once, few, many or no size at all.

d_gene: .; abundance: few; j_gene: TRBJ2-7; v_gene: TRBV12-3/TRBV12-4; CDR3nt: TGTGCCAGCAGTTTCAGAGGGAATCGGTACGGCGAGCAGTACTTC; CDR3aa: CASSFRGNRYGEQYF
d_gene: TRBD1; abundance: few; j_gene: TRBJ2-7; v_gene: TRBV7-2; CDR3nt: TGTGCCAGCAGCGGGACAGGGGTTGATTACGAGCAGTACTTC; CDR3aa: CASSGTGVDYEQYF
d_gene: .; abundance: once; j_gene: TRBJ2-7; v_gene: TRBV7-9; CDR3nt: TGTGCCAGCAGCTTAGAAATAACCTTGGAGCAGTACTTC; CDR3aa: CASSLEITLEQYF
d_gene: .; abundance: few; j_gene: TRBJ2-5; v_gene: TRBV21-1; CDR3nt: TGTGCCAGCAGCATAAACATAGTCCAGTCTCAAGAGACCCAGTACTTC; CDR3aa: CASSINIVQSQETQYF
d_gene: .; abundance: .; j_gene: TRBJ1-1; v_gene: TRBV5-6; CDR3nt: TGTGCCAGCAGCATGATAATGAACACTGAAGCTTTCTTT; CDR3aa: CASSMIMNTEAFF
d_gene: TRBD2; abundance: .; j_gene: TRBJ2-5; v_gene: TRBV7-2; CDR3nt: TGTGCCAGCAGCAGACTTCCGGGAGGGCTGGAGACCCAGTACTTC; CDR3aa: CASSRLPGGLETQYF
d_gene: TRBD1; abundance: few; j_gene: TRBJ2-7; v_gene: TRBV20-1; CDR3nt: TGCAGTGCGGGGGGACAGGGTTACTACGAGCAGTACTTC; CDR3aa: CSAGGQGYYEQYF
d_gene: TRBD2; abundance: few; j_gene: TRBJ2-3; v_gene: TRBV15; CDR3nt: TGTGCCACCAGCAGAGATGGGAGCGGGAGGGCCACCGATACGCAGTATTTT; CDR3aa: CATSRDGSGRATDTQYF
d_gene: .; abundance: .; j_gene: TRBJ2-7; v_gene: TRBV21-1; CDR3nt: TGTGCCAGCAGCAAAGGACTAGCGGGAGTTCACGAGCAGTACTTC; CDR3aa: CASSKGLAGVHEQYF
d_gene: TRBD2; abundance: .; j_gene: TRBJ2-7; v_gene: TRBV10-3; CDR3nt: TGTGCCATCAGTGAGTCGATAGCGGGGGGGACCTCCTACGAGCAGTACTTC; CDR3aa: CAISESIAGGTSYEQYF
d_gene: TRBD1; abundance: many; j_gene: TRBJ2-7; v_gene: TRBV6-1; CDR3nt: TGTGCCAGCAGCCGGGACAGGGGGCTTGGCGAGCAGTACTTC; CDR3aa: CASSRDRGLGEQYF
d_gene: .; abundance: many; j_gene: TRBJ2-1; v_gene: TRBV27; CDR3nt: TGTGCCAGCAGGGGGGACTTTTACAATGAGCAGTTCTTC; CDR3aa: CASRGDFYNEQFF
d_gene: .; abundance: .; j_gene: TRBJ2-5; v_gene: TRBV20-1; CDR3nt: TGCAGTGCTAGAGGGCAGGCTAGAGGGGAGACCCAGTACTTC; CDR3aa: CSARGQARGETQYF
d_gene: .; abundance: .; j_gene: TRBJ2-1; v_gene: TRBV6-2/TRBV6-3; CDR3nt: TGTGCCAGCAAGGGCACCTCTACGAGCAATGAGCAGTTCTTC; CDR3aa: CASKGTSTSNEQFF
d_gene: TRBD2; abundance: .; j_gene: TRBJ2-2; v_gene: TRBV6-1; CDR3nt: TGTGCCAGCAGCCCCGGGGGGGTTGCGGCCGGGGAGCTGTTTTTT; CDR3aa: CASSPGGVAAGELFF
d_gene: .; abundance: few; j_gene: TRBJ2-7; v_gene: TRBV7-2; CDR3nt: TGTGCCAGCAGCACCAACCCGAGGCTCGAGCAGTACTTC; CDR3aa: CASSTNPRLEQYF
d_gene: TRBD1; abundance: .; j_gene: TRBJ2-1; v_gene: TRBV12-3/TRBV12-4; CDR3nt: TGTGCCAGCAGTTTAGCGGACAGGGAGGTTGAGCAGTTCTTC; CDR3aa: CASSLADREVEQFF
d_gene: .; abundance: .; j_gene: TRBJ2-1; v_gene: TRBV7-9; CDR3nt: TGTGCCAGCAGCTATAGTTGGTACTACAATGAGCAGTTCTTC; CDR3aa: CASSYSWYYNEQFF
d_gene: .; abundance: many; j_gene: TRBJ1-4; v_gene: TRBV12-3/TRBV12-4; CDR3nt: TGTGCCAGCAGCCCTCCCGACGGCAATGAAAAACTGTTTTTT; CDR3aa: CASSPPDGNEKLFF
d_gene: .; abundance: few; j_gene: TRBJ2-7; v_gene: TRBV20-1; CDR3nt: TGCAGTGCTAGAGAGGTCCTGAGGGGCGAGCAGTACTTC; CDR3aa: CSAREVLRGEQYF
d_gene: TRBD1; abundance: .; j_gene: TRBJ1-6; v_gene: TRBV7-2; CDR3nt: TGTGCCAGCAGCATACAGGGGGCGGACAATTCACCCCTCCACTTT; CDR3aa: CASSIQGADNSPLHF
d_gene: .; abundance: .; j_gene: TRBJ2-1; v_gene: TRBV9; CDR3nt: TGTGCCAGCAGCCCAAGAGTTCAGCTTCGGGTGGATGAGCAGTTCTTC; CDR3aa: CASSPRVQLRVDEQFF
d_gene: TRBD1; abundance: many; j_gene: TRBJ1-2; v_gene: TRBV29-1; CDR3nt: TGCAGCGTCCCCAGTGGAGACAGGGGGCACTATGGCTACACCTTC; CDR3aa: CSVPSGDRGHYGYTF
d_gene: .; abundance: few; j_gene: TRBJ2-1; v_gene: TRBV5-1; CDR3nt: TGCGCCAGCAGCTTGGGGCCCCCAGACAATGAGCAGTTCTTC; CDR3aa: CASSLGPPDNEQFF
d_gene: TRBD2; abundance: many; j_gene: TRBJ2-1; v_gene: TRBV10-3; CDR3nt: TGTGCCATCAGCTACCCGGGGGCTAGCGGGGGTGATGAGCAGTTCTTC; CDR3aa: CAISYPGASGGDEQFF
d_gene: .; abundance: .; j_gene: TRBJ1-1; v_gene: TRBV20-1; CDR3nt: TGCAGTGCTAGAGTATCCGGGGGGCGGGGGACTGAAGCTTTCTTT; CDR3aa: CSARVSGGRGTEAFF
d_gene: TRBD1; abundance: few; j_gene: TRBJ2-1; v_gene: TRBV27; CDR3nt: TGTGCCAGCAGTCTCCTGCGTGGCAGGGGGCCATTTTATAACTACAATGAGCAGTTCTTC; CDR3aa: CASSLLRGRGPFYNYNEQFF
d_gene: TRBD2; abundance: few; j_gene: TRBJ2-1; v_gene: TRBV9; CDR3nt: TGTGCCAGCAGCGTACCCGGGACTAGCGGAGACAATGAGCAGTTCTTC; CDR3aa: CASSVPGTSGDNEQFF
d_gene: TRBD2; abundance: few; j_gene: TRBJ2-7; v_gene: TRBV20-1; CDR3nt: TGCAGTGCGAGAGATAGCGGGAGGGCCCGGCTCGAGCAGTACTTC; CDR3aa: CSARDSGRARLEQYF
d_gene: .; abundance: few; j_gene: TRBJ2-7; v_gene: TRBV4-1; CDR3nt: TGTGCCAGCAGCCCCCCGACAGGCTACGAGCAGTACTTC; CDR3aa: CASSPPTGYEQYF
d_gene: .; abundance: .; j_gene: TRBJ1-1; v_gene: TRBV4-1; CDR3nt: TGCGCCAGCAGCCTGTCGAAGAACACTGAAGCTTTCTTT; CDR3aa: CASSLSKNTEAFF
d_gene: .; abundance: .; j_gene: TRBJ2-7; v_gene: TRBV12-3/TRBV12-4; CDR3nt: TGTGCCAGCGGATCACAGGGCGGTCGCGAGCAGTACTTC; CDR3aa: CASGSQGGREQYF
d_gene: TRBD1; abundance: few; j_gene: TRBJ2-3; v_gene: TRBV5-1; CDR3nt: TGCGCCAGCAGCAAGGGGGCCACAGATACGCAGTATTTT; CDR3aa: CASSKGATDTQYF
d_gene: .; abundance: .; j_gene: TRBJ2-1; v_gene: TRBV20-1; CDR3nt: TGCAGTGCGGCATTTTACAATGAGCAGTTCTTC; CDR3aa: CSAAFYNEQFF